This is a list of T cell receptor beta chains from one sample in a study of early T cells in non-severe SARS-CoV-2 infection. TCRdb independently ran MiXCR on the 5' RACE reads; one entry per CDR3 protein. The table records some 71,000 distinct CDR3 sequences, about 11% of them present only once. The source material was whole blood. All receptors come from an adult who was a healthcare worker with PCR-confirmed SARS-CoV-2 infection or an uninfected control (not recorded which). CDR3s include the opening cysteine and the closing phenylalanine or tryptophan. A D gene is named only where the DNA matches it firmly. A clone size is listed for some rows: how often the clone was seen (once, few, many), or a class if it is expanded.

CASSSRRGVDTQYF	TGTGCCAGCAGCTCCAGGCGGGGGGTAGATACGCAGTATTTT	TRBD2	TRBJ2-3	once	TRBV7-2
CASSEGLMGETQYF	TGTGCCAGCAGTGAGGGATTAATGGGAGAGACCCAGTACTTC	.	TRBJ2-5	.	TRBV25-1
CASSYVGSQIGEQFF	TGTGCCAGCAGTTACGTCGGGTCTCAAATAGGTGAGCAGTTCTTC	.	TRBJ2-1	few	TRBV6-6
CATGRYEQYF	TGTGCCACCGGGCGCTACGAGCAGTACTTC	.	TRBJ2-7	.	TRBV6-5
CASSPPKNTDTQYF	TGTGCCAGCAGTCCCCCCAAGAATACAGATACGCAGTATTTT	.	TRBJ2-3	.	TRBV11-3
CSARVGTSGNEQFF	TGCAGTGCTAGAGTAGGGACTAGCGGCAATGAGCAGTTCTTC	TRBD2	TRBJ2-1	.	TRBV20-1
CASSQVTRTSTDTQYF	TGTGCCAGCAGTCAGGTCACTAGAACTAGCACAGATACGCAGTATTTT	.	TRBJ2-3	.	TRBV5-6
CSVGPLRNEQFF	TGCAGCGTCGGACCGCTTCGAAATGAGCAGTTCTTC	.	TRBJ2-1	many	TRBV29-1
CASSLAQGQETQYF	TGTGCCAGCAGCCTCGCGCAGGGCCAAGAGACCCAGTACTTC	.	TRBJ2-5	many	TRBV5-6
CASSLRNEQYF	TGCGCCAGCAGCTTAAGAAACGAGCAGTACTTC	.	TRBJ2-7	few	TRBV5-1
CASSFRPTDTQYF	TGTGCCAGCAGTTTCAGGCCCACAGATACGCAGTATTTT	.	TRBJ2-3	many	TRBV6-4
CASSLYRAGLSNQPQHF	TGTGCCAGCAGCTTGTACCGTGCAGGCCTAAGCAATCAGCCCCAGCATTTT	.	TRBJ1-5	.	TRBV5-5
CAAAGTAEETQYF	TGTGCCGCTGCCGGGACAGCAGAAGAGACCCAGTACTTC	TRBD1	TRBJ2-5	once	TRBV10-3
CASSLSSLRSYNEQFF	TGTGCCAGCAGTTTATCGTCGCTGCGCTCCTACAATGAGCAGTTCTTC	.	TRBJ2-1	many	TRBV27
CATSPGTSGYNEQFF	TGTGCCACCAGTCCCGGGACTAGCGGCTACAATGAGCAGTTCTTC	TRBD2	TRBJ2-1	few	TRBV15
CSASAGSRETQYF	TGCAGTGCTAGCGCAGGATCTAGGGAGACCCAGTACTTC	.	TRBJ2-5	many	TRBV20-1
CSATLGGAYNEQFF	TGCAGTGCTACCCTCGGGGGGGCCTACAATGAGCAGTTCTTC	TRBD2	TRBJ2-1	.	TRBV20-1
CASSLGGSYNSPLHF	TGTGCCAGCAGTCTGGGGGGTTCCTATAATTCACCCCTCCACTTT	.	TRBJ1-6	.	TRBV25-1
CASSTFGSTNEKLFF	TGTGCCAGCAGCACCTTCGGATCAACTAATGAAAAACTGTTTTTT	.	TRBJ1-4	few	TRBV7-8
CASSLTLAGIQETQYF	TGTGCCAGCAGCCTCACACTAGCGGGGATCCAAGAGACCCAGTACTTC	TRBD2	TRBJ2-5	.	TRBV6-5
CASSLAGAGNTIYF	TGTGCCAGCAGCTTAGCAGGGGCCGGAAACACCATATATTTT	.	TRBJ1-3	few	TRBV7-2
CAWTPVARTHYGYTF	TGTGCCTGGACCCCGGTTGCCAGGACGCACTATGGCTACACCTTC	.	TRBJ1-2	.	TRBV30
CASSLGQGPLGTQYF	TGTGCCAGCAGTTTAGGGCAGGGGCCCCTCGGGACCCAGTACTTC	.	TRBJ2-5	.	TRBV6-5
CAMRTGAENTIYF	TGTGCCATGCGGACAGGGGCGGAAAACACCATATATTTT	TRBD1	TRBJ1-3	.	TRBV7-9
CASSIDRARGGKDTQYF	TGTGCCAGTAGTATAGACCGGGCCCGAGGGGGTAAAGATACGCAGTATTTT	.	TRBJ2-3	.	TRBV19
CATSSRGWGNQPQHF	TGTGCCACCAGCAGTAGGGGTTGGGGCAATCAGCCCCAGCATTTT	.	TRBJ1-5	many	TRBV15
CASRTGKGPGELFF	TGTGCCAGCAGGACAGGGAAGGGCCCCGGGGAGCTGTTTTTT	TRBD1	TRBJ2-2	few	TRBV10-3
CSVEGSGQNMRNQYF	TGCAGCGTTGAAGGATCAGGGCAAAATATGAGGAACCAGTACTTC	.	TRBJ2-5	.	TRBV29-1
CASSQDGQGGLGKKKLFF	TGTGCCAGCAGCCAAGACGGTCAGGGGGGGCTTGGGAAAAAAAAACTGTTTTTT	TRBD1	TRBJ1-4	.	TRBV3-1
CASSYGVVNTEAFF	TGTGCCAGCAGTTACGGGGTGGTGAACACTGAAGCTTTCTTT	.	TRBJ1-1	many	TRBV6-5
CASSQSGPELYF	TGTGCCAGCAGCCAAAGCGGGCCGGAGCTGTACTTC	.	TRBJ2-7	.	TRBV2
CASRARTGRDSPLHF	TGTGCCAGCAGGGCCCGGACAGGGCGTGATTCACCCCTCCACTTT	TRBD1	TRBJ1-6	many	TRBV6-6
CSVSHNSNQPQHF	TGCAGCGTTAGTCACAATAGCAATCAGCCCCAGCATTTT	.	TRBJ1-5	.	TRBV29-1
CSAGGGFSTEAFF	TGCAGTGCCGGAGGGGGGTTTAGCACTGAAGCTTTCTTT	.	TRBJ1-1	many	TRBV20-1
CASSIKGPVRGSFYEQYF	TGTGCCAGTAGTATAAAGGGTCCTGTCCGCGGTTCCTTCTACGAGCAGTACTTC	.	TRBJ2-7	many	TRBV19
CASSYGAGTQYF	TGTGCCAGCAGTTACGGAGCGGGGACCCAGTACTTC	.	TRBJ2-5	.	TRBV6-2/TRBV6-3
CASSYSQATTDTQYF	TGTGCCAGCAGTTACTCCCAGGCCACGACAGATACGCAGTATTTT	.	TRBJ2-3	.	TRBV6-2/TRBV6-3
CASSATGQAYYGYTF	TGTGCCAGCAGCGCGACAGGGCAAGCTTACTATGGCTACACCTTC	TRBD1	TRBJ1-2	.	TRBV9
CASSVLWTEDNEQFF	TGTGCCAGCTCCGTTCTTTGGACAGAAGACAATGAGCAGTTCTTC	.	TRBJ2-1	many	TRBV18
CASSVVLLQGSVAKNIQYF	TGTGCCAGCAGTGTTGTGCTTTTACAGGGAAGTGTTGCCAAAAACATTCAGTACTTC	.	TRBJ2-4	many	TRBV6-1
CASSDTSGGPLTNEQFF	TGTGCCAGCAGTGATACTAGCGGGGGGCCGTTAACCAATGAGCAGTTCTTC	TRBD2	TRBJ2-1	few	TRBV2
CASSLPGQLAYEQYF	TGTGCCAGCAGCTTGCCGGGACAGTTGGCCTACGAGCAGTACTTC	TRBD1	TRBJ2-7	few	TRBV5-6
CASSNSVLGHTQYF	TGTGCCAGCAGTAACTCAGTTTTGGGTCATACGCAGTATTTT	.	TRBJ2-3	few	TRBV6-2/TRBV6-3
CASSQDWSSLGQGDEQFF	TGTGCCAGCAGCCAAGATTGGAGTAGTCTAGGACAGGGGGATGAGCAGTTCTTC	TRBD1	TRBJ2-1	many	TRBV3-1
CASSQGLAGYEQYF	TGTGCCAGCAGCCAGGGACTAGCCGGCTACGAGCAGTACTTC	TRBD2	TRBJ2-7	few	TRBV4-2
CASSQDSEGVQQETQYF	TGCGCCAGCAGCCAAGATAGCGAGGGGGTCCAACAAGAGACCCAGTACTTC	.	TRBJ2-5	few	TRBV4-1
CSASGLRQETQYF	TGCAGTGCGTCGGGACTCCGACAAGAGACCCAGTACTTC	.	TRBJ2-5	many	TRBV20-1
CSAHSRSDIQYF	TGCAGTGCCCATTCTAGATCAGACATTCAGTACTTC	.	TRBJ2-4	many	TRBV20-1
CASSRDRGYTEAFF	TGCGCCAGCAGCCGGGACAGGGGGTATACTGAAGCTTTCTTT	TRBD1	TRBJ1-1	many	TRBV5-1
CSVRGQEGNEQFF	TGCAGCGTCCGGGGGCAGGAGGGGAATGAGCAGTTCTTC	.	TRBJ2-1	.	TRBV29-1
CASSDSRRGGNTIYF	TGTGCCAGCAGTGACTCAAGGAGAGGGGGAAACACCATATATTTT	.	TRBJ1-3	few	TRBV6-4
CASRPTWGKGNTEAFF	TGTGCCAGCAGACCCACCTGGGGGAAGGGGAACACTGAAGCTTTCTTT	.	TRBJ1-1	few	TRBV6-5
CASSLGISQEGQYEQYF	TGTGCCAGCAGCTTAGGAATTTCACAGGAGGGTCAATACGAGCAGTACTTC	.	TRBJ2-7	many	TRBV7-8
CASSQDLNSKSGYGYTF	TGTGCCAGCAGCCAAGACCTAAACTCAAAATCTGGCTATGGCTACACCTTC	.	TRBJ1-2	few	TRBV3-1
CASSYSPDSYEQYF	TGTGCCAGCAGTTACTCCCCGGATTCCTACGAGCAGTACTTC	.	TRBJ2-7	many	TRBV6-6